Following are 15 T cell receptor beta chains from one sample sequenced in a study of blood T cells in healthy people across ages. A second PCR of 7 to 11 cycles used a sample-barcoded 5' primer and a J-beta primer mix. MiXCR, run by TCRdb on the 5' RACE reads, gives a single entry per CDR3 protein. This table has about 800,000 distinct CDR3 sequences, approximately 25% appearing once. This same sample was also part of a study on T cells of mothers and their children.

The sample was blood. The receptors shown here come from a boy between 10 and 17 years old in good health.

The rearrangement links TRBV28 to TRBJ1-2; D gene ambiguous. V lost 1 base, J lost 0 bases, and 18 bases lay in between. The CDR3 length is 18 residues. The germline V gene encodes CDR1 MDHEN and CDR2 SYDVKM. CDR3 in DNA: TGTGCCAGCAGTTTATCTTCCGGAGGAGATGGCCCTAACTATGGCTACACCTTC. Protein sequence: CASSLSSGGDGPNYGYTF.

This chain joins TRBV6-2 or TRBV6-3 and TRBJ2-5; no firm D call. V lost 7 bases and J 0 bases, leaving 9 bases between the germline ends. Germline CDR1 reads MNHEY; CDR2 reads SVGEGT. CDR3 size: 13 residues. CDR3 DNA: TGTGCCAGCACCCTTGCCAACCAAGAGACCCAGTACTTC. Protein sequence: CASTLANQETQYF.

The chain joins TRBV25-1 to TRBJ1-6, with D possibly TRBD1 on 5 matching bases. Trimming left V 3 bases short and J 0 bases short, with 12 bases between. Germline values: CDR1 MGHDK, CDR2 SYGVNS. The CDR3 spans 17 residues. The CDR3 nucleotides are TGTGCCAGCAGTGATTGGGACGAGAGCTCCTATAATTCACCCCTCCACTTT. It translates to CASSDWDESSYNSPLHF.

This clonotype was seen a handful of times. The chain recombines TRBV27 with TRBJ2-5; the match to TRBD1 covers 9 bases. Trimming took 3 bases from V and 4 from J; bases not matched to a gene: 12. Germline assignment: CDR1 MNHEY and CDR2 SMNVEV (reference sequence). CDR3 size: 17 residues. This chain's CDR3 is CASSLGPTGGGGETQYF. The CDR3 nucleotides are TGTGCCAGCAGTTTGGGTCCCACAGGGGGCGGTGGAGAGACCCAGTACTTC.

This chain uses TRBV7-2 with TRBJ2-5, with D tentatively TRBD1 or TRBD2 (6 bases each). The assigned J gene may be wrong: the sequence end matches TRBJ2-7 better. CDR3 length equals 15 residues. Germline values: CDR1 SGHTA, CDR2 FQGNSA. The CDR3 DNA is TGTGCCAGCAGCTTTGGAGGGGGGAAATCCTACGAGCAGTACTTC. This codes for CASSFGGGKSYEQYF.

The chain employs TRBV27 and TRBJ2-3; maybe TRBD1 (6 bases). Germline CDR1 MNHEY, CDR2 SMNVEV (reference sequence). Trimming removed 4 bases at V and 2 bases at J, with 13 bases between. The CDR3 has 15 residues. This CDR3 is CASSSYRVYTDTQYF. The CDR3 nucleotides are TGTGCCAGCAGTTCATACAGGGTATACACAGATACGCAGTATTTT.

This clonotype was observed a handful of times. This rearrangement joins TRBV29-1 to TRBJ2-5; D possibly corresponds to TRBD2 (6 bases). The J call could be wrong; TRBJ2-1 is a better fit for the DNA end. The CDR3 contains 14 residues. Germline V lookup: CDR1 SQVTM, CDR2 ANQGSEA. CDR3 in amino acids: CSVGSGTGVWEQFF. As DNA, the CDR3 is TGCAGCGTTGGATCCGGGACTGGCGTCTGGGAGCAGTTCTTC.

The J gene is TRBJ2-2, the V gene TRBV4-1; 7 bases fit TRBD1. Losses at the gene ends were 1 base for V and 8 bases for J; bases not matched to a gene: 10. The germline V gene encodes CDR1 MGHRA and CDR2 YSYEKL. There are 16 residues in the CDR3. Here the CDR3 DNA reads TGCGCCAGCAGCCAAGGACAGGGCCCCCCCGGTGGGGAGCTGTTTTTT. Protein: CASSQGQGPPGGELFF.

The genes are TRBV20-1 and TRBJ2-7, with D uncertain. This CDR3 contains 13 residues. V was trimmed by 1 base and J by 3 bases, leaving 10 bases between them. Germline V gene data show CDR1 as DFQATT and CDR2 as SNEGSKA (reference sequence). The CDR3 DNA sequence: TGCAGTGCTAGAGGAAACTTAAACTACGAGCAGTACTTC. Protein: CSARGNLNYEQYF.

The V call is TRBV5-6, the J call TRBJ2-7; the D gene is possibly TRBD2 (6 bases). Germline V gives CDR1 SGHDT, CDR2 YYEEEE. The V and J ends lost 3 bases and 2 bases respectively, with 18 bases between them. The CDR3 has 16 amino acids. The CDR3 DNA reads as TGTGCCAGCAGCTACTCCGTAGTGTGGGGGGCCTACGAGCAGTACTTC. Protein: CASSYSVVWGAYEQYF.

The chain links TRBV20-1 to TRBJ1-1; 9 nucleotides line up with TRBD1. V shed 3 bases and J 7 bases; nucleotides not matched to a gene: 9. Germline lookup yields CDR1 DFQATT and CDR2 SNEGSKA (reference sequence). The CDR3 covers 14 residues. The CDR3 protein is CSARSGTGSNEAFF. The CDR3 bases are TGCAGTGCTAGGTCCGGGACAGGGTCCAATGAAGCTTTCTTT.

This chain links TRBV7-6 with TRBJ2-5, with D possibly being TRBD1 (6 bases). The CDR3 is made up of 13 amino acids. The V gene's germline CDR1 is SGHVS and CDR2 FNYEAQ. Between the trimmed V and J ends, which lost 1 base and 11 bases, there was a span of 14 bases. In nucleotides, the CDR3 is TGTGCCAGCAGCTTAGTTACTCCAGGGGAGCAGTACTTC. It codes for CASSLVTPGEQYF.

This clonotype came up a few times. The genes are TRBV20-1 and TRBJ2-1; D uncertain. Between the trimmed V and J ends, which lost 0 bases and 0 bases, there was a span of 9 bases. The CDR3 totals 15 residues. Germline V gene lookup returns CDR1 DFQATT and CDR2 SNEGSKA (reference sequence). The CDR3 sequence: CSAREESISYNEQFF. As DNA, the CDR3 is TGCAGTGCTAGAGAAGAGTCCATCTCCTACAATGAGCAGTTCTTC.

The J gene is TRBJ1-4, the V gene TRBV5-1; TRBD1 might be the D (5 bases). CDR3 length: 15 residues. V was clipped by 4 bases and J by 10 bases, with 20 bases between them. Germline V gene data show CDR1 as SGHRS and CDR2 as YFSETQ. Here the CDR3 DNA reads TGCGCCAGCAGCGCACCGGGACGGGGAGTCGTAAAACTGTTTTTT. Protein sequence: CASSAPGRGVVKLFF.

This chain uses TRBV2 with TRBJ2-1; D is undetermined. Germline V gene sequence: CDR1 SNHLY, CDR2 FYNNEI. The germline V and J ends were trimmed by 3 bases and 5 bases, with 11 bases remaining between them. This CDR3 has 14 residues. CDR3 nucleotide sequence: TGTGCCAGCAGTGACAGGCGTCCCGACAATGAGCAGTTCTTC. It is translated as CASSDRRPDNEQFF.